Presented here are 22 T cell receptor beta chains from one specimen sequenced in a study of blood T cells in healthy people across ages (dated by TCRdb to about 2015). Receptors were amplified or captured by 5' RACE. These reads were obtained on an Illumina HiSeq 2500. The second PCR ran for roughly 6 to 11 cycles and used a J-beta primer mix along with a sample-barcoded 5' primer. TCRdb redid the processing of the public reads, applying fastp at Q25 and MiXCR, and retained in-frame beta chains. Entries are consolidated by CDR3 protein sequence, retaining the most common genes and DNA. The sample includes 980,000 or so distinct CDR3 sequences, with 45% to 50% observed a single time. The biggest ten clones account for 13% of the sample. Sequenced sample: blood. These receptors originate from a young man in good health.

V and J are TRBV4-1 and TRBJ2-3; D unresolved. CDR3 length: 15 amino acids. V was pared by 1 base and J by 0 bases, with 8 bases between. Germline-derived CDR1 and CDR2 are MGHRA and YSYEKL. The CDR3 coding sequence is TGCGCCAGCAGCCAAGTCGCCATTAGCACAGATACGCAGTATTTT. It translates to CASSQVAISTDTQYF.

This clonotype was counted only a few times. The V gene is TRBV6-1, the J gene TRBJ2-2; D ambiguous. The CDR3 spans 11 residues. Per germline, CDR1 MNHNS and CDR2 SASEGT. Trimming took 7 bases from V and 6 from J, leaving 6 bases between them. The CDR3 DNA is TGTGCCAGCAAGTCCGCCGGGGAGCTGTTTTTT. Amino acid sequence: CASKSAGELFF.

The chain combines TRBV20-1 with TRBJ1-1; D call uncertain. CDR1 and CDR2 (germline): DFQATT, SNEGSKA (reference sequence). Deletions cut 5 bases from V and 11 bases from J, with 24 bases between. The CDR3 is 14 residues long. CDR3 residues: CSALPPNSDPKAFF. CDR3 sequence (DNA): TGCAGTGCTCTACCCCCGAACAGTGACCCTAAGGCTTTCTTT.

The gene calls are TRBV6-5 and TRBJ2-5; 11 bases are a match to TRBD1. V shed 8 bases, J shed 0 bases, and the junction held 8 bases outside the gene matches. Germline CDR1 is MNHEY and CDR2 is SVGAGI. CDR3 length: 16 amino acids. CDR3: CASGLGTGGYQETQYF. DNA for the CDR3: TGTGCCAGCGGACTCGGGACAGGGGGATACCAAGAGACCCAGTACTTC.

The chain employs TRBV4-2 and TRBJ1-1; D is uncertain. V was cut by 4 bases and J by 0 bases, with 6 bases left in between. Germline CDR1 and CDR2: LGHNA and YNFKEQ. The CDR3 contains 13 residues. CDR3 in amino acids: CASSPNLNTEAFF. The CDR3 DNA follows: TGTGCCAGCAGCCCCAACTTGAACACTGAAGCTTTCTTT.

The CDR3 region has the DNA TGTGCCAGCAGCTTTCGAGGTCAGACCCCCCAAGAGACCCAGTACTTC. It codes for CASSFRGQTPQETQYF. The V call is TRBV7-2, the J call TRBJ2-5; D not certain. This CDR3 has 16 residues. Trimming shortened V by 3 bases and J by 1 base, and 15 bases separated the two germline ends. CDR1 SGHTA and CDR2 FQGNSA come from the germline V gene. Full variable domain (remainder filled in from reference TRBV7-2 and TRBJ2-5): GAGVSQSPSNKVTEKGKDVELRCDPISGHTALYWYRQSLGQGLEFLIYFQGNSAPDKSGLPSDRFSAERTGGSVSTLTIQRTQQEDSAVYLCASSFRGQTPQETQYFGPGTRLLVL.

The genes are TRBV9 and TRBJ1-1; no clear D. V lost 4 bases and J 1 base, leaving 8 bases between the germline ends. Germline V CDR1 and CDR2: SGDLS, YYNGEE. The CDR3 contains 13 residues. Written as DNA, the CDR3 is TGTGCCAGCAGCCGGGCGTGGAACACTGAAGCTTTCTTT. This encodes CASSRAWNTEAFF.

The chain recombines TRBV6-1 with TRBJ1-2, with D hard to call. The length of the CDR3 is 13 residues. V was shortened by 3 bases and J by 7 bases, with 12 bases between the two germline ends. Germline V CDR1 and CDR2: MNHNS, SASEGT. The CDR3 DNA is TGTGCCAGCAGTGATAAGGGTTTGAGTGGCTACACCTTC. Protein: CASSDKGLSGYTF.

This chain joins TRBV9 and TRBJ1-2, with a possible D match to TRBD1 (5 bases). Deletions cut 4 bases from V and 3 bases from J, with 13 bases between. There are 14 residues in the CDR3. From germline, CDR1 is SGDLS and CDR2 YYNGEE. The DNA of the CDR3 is TGTGCCAGCAGCTTTGTGGGGGGGGACTATGGCTACACCTTC. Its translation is CASSFVGGDYGYTF.

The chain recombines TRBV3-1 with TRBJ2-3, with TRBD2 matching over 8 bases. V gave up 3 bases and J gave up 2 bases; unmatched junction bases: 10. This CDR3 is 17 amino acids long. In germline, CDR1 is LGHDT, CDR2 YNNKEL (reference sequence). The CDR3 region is CASSHRKLAALTDTQYF. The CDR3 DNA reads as TGTGCCAGCAGCCACCGAAAACTAGCGGCTCTCACAGATACGCAGTATTTT.

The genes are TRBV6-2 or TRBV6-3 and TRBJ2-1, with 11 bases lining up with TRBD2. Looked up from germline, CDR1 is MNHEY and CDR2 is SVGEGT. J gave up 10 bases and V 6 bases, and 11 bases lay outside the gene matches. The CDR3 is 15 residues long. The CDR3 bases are TGTGCCAGCAGCGATGGACTAGCGGGCGTCTCGGAGCAGTTCTTC. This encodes CASSDGLAGVSEQFF.

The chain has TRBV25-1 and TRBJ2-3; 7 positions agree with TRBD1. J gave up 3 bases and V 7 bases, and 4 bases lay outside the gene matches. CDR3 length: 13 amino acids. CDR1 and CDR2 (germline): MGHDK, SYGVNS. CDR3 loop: CASIRQGTDTQYF. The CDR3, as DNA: TGTGCCAGCATTAGACAGGGTACAGATACGCAGTATTTT.

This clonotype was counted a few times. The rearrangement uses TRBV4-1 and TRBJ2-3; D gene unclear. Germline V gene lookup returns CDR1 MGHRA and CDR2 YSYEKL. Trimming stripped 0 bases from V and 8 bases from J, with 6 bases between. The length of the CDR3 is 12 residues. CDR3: CASSQDGVTQYF. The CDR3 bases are TGCGCCAGCAGCCAAGATGGGGTTACGCAGTATTTT.

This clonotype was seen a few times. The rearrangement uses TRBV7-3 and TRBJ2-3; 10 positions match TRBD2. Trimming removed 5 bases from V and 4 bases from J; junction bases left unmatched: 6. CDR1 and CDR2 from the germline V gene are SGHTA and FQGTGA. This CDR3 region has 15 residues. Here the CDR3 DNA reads TGTGCCAGCAGCAGCGGACTAGCGGATGCAGATACGCAGTATTTT. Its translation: CASSSGLADADTQYF.

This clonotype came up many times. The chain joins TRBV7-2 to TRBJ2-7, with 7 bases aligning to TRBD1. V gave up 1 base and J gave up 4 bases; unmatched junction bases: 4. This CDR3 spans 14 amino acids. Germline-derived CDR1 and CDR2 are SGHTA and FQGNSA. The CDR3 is CASSLEGARYEQYF. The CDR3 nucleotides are TGTGCCAGCAGCTTAGAGGGGGCGCGATACGAGCAGTACTTC.

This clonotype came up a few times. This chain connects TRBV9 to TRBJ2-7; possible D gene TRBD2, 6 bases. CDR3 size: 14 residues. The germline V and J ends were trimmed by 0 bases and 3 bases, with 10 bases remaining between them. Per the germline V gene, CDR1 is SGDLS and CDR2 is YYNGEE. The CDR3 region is CASSVGIGSYEQYF. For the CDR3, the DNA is TGTGCCAGCAGCGTAGGTATCGGGAGCTACGAGCAGTACTTC.

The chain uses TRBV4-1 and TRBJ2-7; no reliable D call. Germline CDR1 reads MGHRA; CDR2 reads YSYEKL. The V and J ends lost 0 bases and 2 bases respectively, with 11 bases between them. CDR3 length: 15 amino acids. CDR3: CASSQEDNSAYEQYF. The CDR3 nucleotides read TGCGCCAGCAGCCAAGAGGATAATAGTGCCTACGAGCAGTACTTC.

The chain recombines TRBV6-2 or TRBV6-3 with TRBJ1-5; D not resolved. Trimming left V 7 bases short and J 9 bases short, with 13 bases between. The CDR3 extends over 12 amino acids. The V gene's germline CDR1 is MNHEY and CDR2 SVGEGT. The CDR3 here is CASTDPEGPQHF. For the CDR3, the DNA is TGTGCCAGCACCGACCCCGAGGGGCCCCAGCATTTT.

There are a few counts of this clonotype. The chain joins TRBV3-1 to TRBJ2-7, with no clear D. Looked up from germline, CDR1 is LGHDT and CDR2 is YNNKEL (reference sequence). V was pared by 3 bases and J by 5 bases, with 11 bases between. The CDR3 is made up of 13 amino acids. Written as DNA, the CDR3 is TGTGCCAGCAGCCATACGGCCAGCGACGAGCAGTACTTC. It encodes CASSHTASDEQYF.

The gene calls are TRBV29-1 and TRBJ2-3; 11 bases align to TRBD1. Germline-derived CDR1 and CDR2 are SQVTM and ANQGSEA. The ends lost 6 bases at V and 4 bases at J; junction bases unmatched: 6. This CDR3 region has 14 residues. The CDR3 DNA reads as TGCAGCGTCTACGGGACAGGGGGTTCAGATACGCAGTATTTT. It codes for CSVYGTGGSDTQYF.

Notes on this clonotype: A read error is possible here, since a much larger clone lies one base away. CDR3 residues: CSVKGGTSAKEQYF. CDR3 nucleotides: TGCAGCGTCAAAGGCGGGACTAGCGCAAAAGAGCAGTACTTC. The genes are TRBV29-1 and TRBJ2-5; TRBD2 matches 10 bases. The CDR3 runs to 14 residues. After removal of 6 bases from V and 11 bases from J, the junction contained 15 bases not matched to a gene. Germline V CDR1 and CDR2: SQVTM, ANQGSEA.

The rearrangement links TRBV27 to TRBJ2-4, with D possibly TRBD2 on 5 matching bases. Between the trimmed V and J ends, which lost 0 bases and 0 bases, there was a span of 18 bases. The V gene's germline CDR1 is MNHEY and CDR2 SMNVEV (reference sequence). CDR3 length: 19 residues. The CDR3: CASSLSRQADYLAKNIQYF. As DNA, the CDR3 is TGTGCCAGCAGTTTATCCCGCCAAGCCGACTACCTAGCCAAAAACATTCAGTACTTC.